This record concerns one T cell receptor beta chain sequence. Profiling relied on immunoSEQ multiplex PCR, and the TCRdb table lists in-frame clones only, not all of them. Of 140,000 or so clones listed, around 89% were seen once; the top ten hold approximately 3%. The CDR3 totals 14 residues. Trimming removed 5 bases from V and 2 bases from J, with 12 bases in between. Per germline, CDR1 MDHEN and CDR2 SYDVKM. The data belong to a study of T cell responses to AZD1222 COVID-19 vaccine. The sequence was collected from an adult who received the AZD1222 COVID-19 vaccine. The starting material was peripheral blood, obtained 28 days after the second AZD1222 dose. The chain joins TRBV28 to TRBJ1-2, with D possibly TRBD1 on 5 matching bases. The CDR3: CASSQTRVNYGYTF. CDR3 bases: TGTGCCAGCAGTCAGACCAGGGTCAACTATGGCTACACCTTC.